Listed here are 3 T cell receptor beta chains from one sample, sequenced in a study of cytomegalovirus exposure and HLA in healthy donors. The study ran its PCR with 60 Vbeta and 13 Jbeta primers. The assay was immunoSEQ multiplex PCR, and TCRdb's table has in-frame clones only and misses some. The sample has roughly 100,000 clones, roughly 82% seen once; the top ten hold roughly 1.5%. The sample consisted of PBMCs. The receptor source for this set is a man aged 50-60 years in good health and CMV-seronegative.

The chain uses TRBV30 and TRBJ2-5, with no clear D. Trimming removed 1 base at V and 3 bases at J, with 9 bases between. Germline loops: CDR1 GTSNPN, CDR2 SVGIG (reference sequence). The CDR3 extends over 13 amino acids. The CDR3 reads CAWSGPIKETQYF. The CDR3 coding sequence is TGTGCCTGGAGTGGGCCGATCAAAGAGACCCAGTACTTC.

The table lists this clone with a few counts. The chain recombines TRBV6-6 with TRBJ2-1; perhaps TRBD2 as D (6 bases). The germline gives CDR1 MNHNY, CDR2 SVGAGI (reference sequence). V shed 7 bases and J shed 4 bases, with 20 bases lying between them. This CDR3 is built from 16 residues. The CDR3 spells CASNPGGAEVYNEQFF. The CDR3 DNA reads TGTGCCAGCAACCCCGGAGGGGCGGAGGTTTACAATGAGCAGTTCTTC.

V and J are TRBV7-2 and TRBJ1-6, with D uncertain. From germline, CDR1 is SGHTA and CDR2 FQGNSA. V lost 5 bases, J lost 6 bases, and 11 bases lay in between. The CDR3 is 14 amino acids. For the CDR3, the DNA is TGTGCCAGCAGCATACAGCCTGTTAATTCACCCCTCCACTTT. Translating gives CASSIQPVNSPLHF.